One sample yielded the 31 T cell receptor beta chains listed below, sequenced in a study of blood T cell repertoires in COVID-19. Produced via immunoSEQ multiplex PCR; TCRdb's table is partial and in-frame only. The data show a few hundred thousand clones, roughly nine tenths seen once. Sequenced input: peripheral blood. These receptors were obtained from a man between 60 and 75 years old who had recovered from COVID-19.

This chain joins TRBV20-1 and TRBJ1-4, with TRBD1 matching over 8 bases. J gave up 7 bases and V 3 bases, and 7 bases lay outside the gene matches. Germline-derived CDR1 and CDR2 are DFQATT and SNEGSKA (reference sequence). This CDR3 comprises 14 residues. CDR3 sequence: CSASSDRDGEKLFF. The CDR3 DNA reads TGCAGTGCTAGTTCGGACAGGGATGGTGAAAAACTGTTTTTT.

J is TRBJ2-7 and V is TRBV5-1; 8 bases align to TRBD2. Germline trimming cut 7 bases from V and 6 bases from J; bases unmatched to any gene: 15. Germline assignment: CDR1 SGHRS and CDR2 YFSETQ. This CDR3 is 15 amino acids long. CDR3 loop: CASCLGSSGGREQYF. The CDR3 region has the DNA TGCGCCAGCTGCCTGGGCTCCAGCGGGGGCCGCGAGCAGTACTTC.

This chain connects TRBV6-2 or TRBV6-3 to TRBJ1-6; no clear D gene. This CDR3 has 14 residues. V gave up 2 bases and J gave up 9 bases, with 11 bases separating them. Germline V gene data show CDR1 as MNHEY and CDR2 as SVGEGT. The CDR3 here is CASSYTHAGSPLHF. CDR3 nucleotides: TGTGCCAGCAGTTACACCCATGCGGGTTCACCCCTCCACTTT.

The chain links TRBV9 to TRBJ2-3, with D unclear. The CDR3 spans 14 residues. Germline-derived CDR1 and CDR2 are SGDLS and YYNGEE. The V gene lost 4 bases and the J gene lost 6 bases, with 15 bases spanning the gap. CDR3: CASSFSSQSDTQYF. In nucleotides, the CDR3 is TGTGCCAGCAGCTTCTCATCCCAGTCGGATACGCAGTATTTT.

The J gene is TRBJ2-5, the V gene TRBV7-6; TRBD1 aligns across 8 bases. Per germline, CDR1 SGHVS and CDR2 FNYEAQ. This CDR3 spans 15 amino acids. J gave up 4 bases and V 1 base, and 5 bases lay outside the gene matches. This chain's CDR3 is CASSLGQGARETQYF. CDR3 coding DNA: TGTGCCAGCAGCTTAGGTCAGGGGGCGCGAGAGACCCAGTACTTC.

This clone showed up just a few times. The chain combines TRBV15 with TRBJ2-2, with 7 bases identical to TRBD2. The CDR3 is made up of 17 amino acids. Germline V CDR1 and CDR2: LNHNV, YYDKDF (reference sequence). Trimming at V came to 0 bases and at J to 3 bases, leaving 7 bases not matched to a gene. CDR3 in amino acids: CATSRDPGAGYTGELFF. In DNA, the CDR3 is TGTGCCACCAGCAGAGATCCAGGAGCGGGGTACACCGGGGAGCTGTTTTTT.

The chain couples TRBV5-1 to TRBJ1-1; D perhaps matches TRBD1 (6 bases). V was cut by 0 bases and J by 4 bases, with 13 bases left in between. From germline, CDR1 is SGHRS and CDR2 YFSETQ. CDR3 length: 15 residues. In DNA form, the CDR3 reads TGCGCCAGCAGCTTGGGACTGGGAGGGGGCACTGAAGCTTTCTTT. Amino acids: CASSLGLGGGTEAFF.

This chain links TRBV6-5 with TRBJ1-1; 9 positions match TRBD1. The CDR3 totals 12 residues. CDR1 and CDR2 (germline): MNHEY, SVGAGI. The trim removed 6 bases at V and 6 bases at J, leaving 2 bases unmatched. CDR3 residues: CASRGQGAEAFF. The DNA of the CDR3 is TGTGCCAGCAGGGGACAGGGTGCTGAAGCTTTCTTT.

The V and J genes are TRBV5-1 and TRBJ1-1; 10 nucleotides line up with TRBD1. This CDR3 region has 18 residues. With 0 bases clipped from V and 2 bases from J, the junction kept 10 bases outside the gene matches. Germline CDR1 and CDR2: SGHRS and YFSETQ. The CDR3, as DNA: TGCGCCAGCAGCTTGGCCAGTGACGCGACAGGGGGCAACACTGAAGCTTTCTTT. Encoded protein: CASSLASDATGGNTEAFF.

This clone appeared once. V usage is TRBV7-2 and J usage is TRBJ1-4; D gene ambiguous. Germline CDR1 SGHTA, CDR2 FQGNSA. V lost 5 bases to trimming and J lost 7 bases, with 11 bases between them. There are 13 residues in the CDR3. The CDR3 coding sequence is TGTGCCAGCAGCCCCGGGCGGGCTGAAAAACTGTTTTTT. This gives the protein CASSPGRAEKLFF.

This chain uses TRBV6-1 with TRBJ2-2, with D perhaps matching TRBD1 (5 bases). The CDR3 is 17 amino acids. Trimming left V 0 bases short and J 6 bases short, with 17 bases between. Per the germline V gene, CDR1 is MNHNS and CDR2 is SASEGT. CDR3 sequence reads: CASSEAVTSRGAGELFF. DNA for the CDR3: TGTGCCAGCAGTGAAGCGGTAACGTCTAGGGGTGCCGGGGAGCTGTTTTTT.

V usage is TRBV4-2 and J usage is TRBJ2-3; the match to TRBD2 covers 9 bases. Germline V lookup: CDR1 LGHNA, CDR2 YNFKEQ. The CDR3 is 18 residues long. V was pared by 0 bases and J by 1 base, with 8 bases of the junction left unmatched. CDR3 region: CASSQEGGGAARTDTQYF. The CDR3, as DNA: TGTGCCAGCAGCCAAGAAGGCGGGGGGGCCGCTCGCACAGATACGCAGTATTTT.

In this sample, this clone turned up once. The chain has TRBV7-3 and TRBJ1-2, with 8 bases that match TRBD1. The CDR3 is 15 amino acids. V shed 1 base, J shed 10 bases, and the junction held 11 bases outside the gene matches. CDR1 and CDR2 (germline): SGHTA, FQGTGA. The CDR3 coding sequence is TGTGCCAGCAGCTTAATAGGCGGACAGGGAGGACTCTACACCTTC. Translated, it gives CASSLIGGQGGLYTF.

The chain carries TRBV24-1 and TRBJ2-1; 7 positions agree with TRBD2. J was trimmed by 2 bases and V by 4 bases; bases with no gene match: 7. The CDR3 contains 16 residues. In germline, CDR1 is KGHDR, CDR2 SFDVKD. The CDR3 sequence is CATSDTGTNAYNEQFF. CDR3 sequence (DNA): TGTGCCACCAGTGACACCGGGACTAACGCCTACAATGAGCAGTTCTTC.

V is TRBV2 and J is TRBJ1-1; 8 nucleotides line up with TRBD1. Trimming removed 6 bases from V and 2 bases from J; junction bases left unmatched: 11. CDR1 and CDR2 from the germline V gene are SNHLY and FYNNEI. The CDR3 consists of 16 residues. CDR3 coding DNA: TGTGCCAGCAGGGACAGGGCAGTTAGTACAAACACTGAAGCTTTCTTT. Its protein product is CASRDRAVSTNTEAFF.

The chain recombines TRBV28 with TRBJ1-2, with 7 bases matching TRBD1. V shed 6 bases, J shed 4 bases, and the junction held 8 bases outside the gene matches. In germline, CDR1 is MDHEN, CDR2 SYDVKM. The CDR3 is made up of 14 amino acids. This chain's CDR3 is CASSLSTGAYGYTF. The CDR3 nucleotides read TGTGCCAGCAGCCTAAGCACAGGGGCCTATGGCTACACCTTC.

CDR3 protein: CASSQDEVAGGPSTGELFF. As DNA, the CDR3 is TGTGCCAGCAGCCAAGATGAAGTAGCGGGGGGGCCGTCCACCGGGGAGCTGTTTTTT. The genes are TRBV4-2 and TRBJ2-2; 11 nucleotides align to TRBD2. Germline V gene data show CDR1 as LGHNA and CDR2 as YNFKEQ. CDR3 length equals 19 residues. J gave up 4 bases and V 0 bases, and 10 bases lay outside the gene matches.

This chain joins TRBV9 and TRBJ1-6, with a tentative D call TRBD1 (5 bases). The V gene's germline CDR1 is SGDLS and CDR2 YYNGEE. The CDR3 runs to 15 residues. Trimming cost V 1 base and J 6 bases, with 11 bases left between them. This CDR3 is CASSVRGGGNSPLHF. The CDR3 DNA reads as TGTGCCAGCAGCGTAAGGGGAGGAGGTAATTCACCCCTCCACTTT.

CDR3 region: CASSSGGSGYTF. The CDR3 coding sequence is TGTGCCAGCAGTTCAGGGGGCTCTGGCTACACCTTC. V usage is TRBV6-5 and J usage is TRBJ1-2; 8 bases line up with TRBD1. Germline assignment: CDR1 MNHEY and CDR2 SVGAGI. The J segment lost 7 bases and the V segment lost 4 bases, leaving 2 bases of the junction unmatched. The CDR3 is 12 amino acids.

This sequence joins TRBV19 and TRBJ1-4, with TRBD1 as a possible D gene (5 bases). Germline-derived CDR1 and CDR2 are LNHDA and SQIVND (reference sequence). CDR3 size: 13 residues. Trimming took off 11 bases at V and 7 bases at J, with 17 bases between the two ends. The chain's CDR3 is CASNPGMGEKLFF. The CDR3 DNA reads TGTGCCTCGAACCCAGGGATGGGTGAAAAACTGTTTTTT.

J is TRBJ2-1 and V is TRBV12-5, with 8 bases matching TRBD2. The junction had 8 bases not matched to a gene; V was cut back by 3 bases and J by 7 bases. CDR1 and CDR2 from the germline V gene are LGHNT and FRNRAP. The length of the CDR3 is 15 residues. CDR3 in DNA: TGTGCTAGTGGTTTTTGGGGACTAGTTTCGAATGAGCAGTTCTTC. This encodes CASGFWGLVSNEQFF. Full variable domain (remainder filled in from reference TRBV12-5 and TRBJ2-1): DARVTQTPRHKVTEMGQEVTMRCQPILGHNTVFWYRQTMMQGLELLAYFRNRAPLDDSGMPKDRFSAEMPDATLATLKIQPSEPRDSAVYFCASGFWGLVSNEQFFGPGTRLTVL.

The chain combines TRBV14 with TRBJ1-1; D may be TRBD1 (6 bases). The ends were cut back, 2 bases at V and 1 base at J, with 8 bases in the middle. The CDR3 consists of 14 residues. The germline gives CDR1 SGHDN, CDR2 FVKESK. The CDR3 region is CASSQYRENTEAFF. In nucleotides, the CDR3 is TGTGCCAGCAGCCAATACAGGGAGAACACTGAAGCTTTCTTT.

The chain links TRBV5-5 to TRBJ2-3, with D perhaps TRBD1 (6 bases). The CDR3 runs to 12 residues. Trimming took off 2 bases at V and 6 bases at J, with 7 bases between the two ends. The germline CDR1 and CDR2 sequences are SGHKS and YYEKEE (reference sequence). CDR3 nucleotide sequence: TGTGCCAGCAGCTTCCAGGGGGATACGCAGTATTTT. Protein sequence: CASSFQGDTQYF.

This clone appeared once. V usage is TRBV19 and J usage is TRBJ2-3, with TRBD1 matching over 9 bases. The CDR3 has 14 residues. CDR1 LNHDA and CDR2 SQIVND come from the germline V gene (reference sequence). The V segment lost 6 bases and the J segment 5 bases; nucleotides outside the gene matches: 6. The CDR3 loop reads CASSDRGWGDTQYF. CDR3 DNA sequence: TGTGCCAGTAGCGACAGGGGGTGGGGAGATACGCAGTATTTT.

V and J are TRBV9 and TRBJ2-5; 7 bases are a match to TRBD1. The length of the CDR3 is 15 residues. V shed 3 bases and J 4 bases; nucleotides not matched to a gene: 9. CDR1 is SGDLS, CDR2 YYNGEE, per germline. The CDR3 region has the DNA TGTGCCAGCAGCGCCCCAGGACAGGTGGGAGAGACCCAGTACTTC. Amino acid sequence: CASSAPGQVGETQYF.

This CDR3 is CASSLQGLFGEQYF. Here the CDR3 DNA reads TGTGCCAGCAGCTTACAGGGACTCTTTGGCGAGCAGTACTTC. The chain combines TRBV7-2 with TRBJ2-7; possibly TRBD2 for D (6 bases). V was cut by 2 bases and J by 6 bases, with 14 bases left in between. Germline CDR1 SGHTA, CDR2 FQGNSA. The CDR3 is 14 residues long.

The rearrangement links TRBV25-1 to TRBJ1-4; TRBD1 matches at 7 bases. CDR1 MGHDK and CDR2 SYGVNS come from the germline V gene. The CDR3 is made up of 15 amino acids. Trimming removed 6 bases from V and 7 bases from J; junction bases left unmatched: 11. Written as DNA, the CDR3 is TGTGCCAGCAGCTCCGACAGGGTTTGGGGTGAAAAACTGTTTTTT. This gives the protein CASSSDRVWGEKLFF.

The chain has TRBV7-9 and TRBJ2-7; 9 nucleotides agree with TRBD1. The V segment lost 5 bases and the J segment 4 bases; nucleotides outside the gene matches: 6. The CDR3 runs 14 residues. The V gene's germline CDR1 is SEHNR and CDR2 FQNEAQ (reference sequence). CDR3 bases: TGTGCCAGCAGCACCGGGACAGGGCGGTACGAGCAGTACTTC. Translating gives CASSTGTGRYEQYF.

This chain uses TRBV12-2 with TRBJ1-1; the table gives TRBD1 as D, unverified against the DNA. TRBV12-2 has pseudogene status. This CDR3 region has 15 residues. The CDR3 DNA reads as TGTGCAAGTCGCGTTCGACTTACCCAGGGGACTGAAGCTTTCTTT. This encodes CASRVRLTQGTEAFF.

The V gene is TRBV7-2, the J gene TRBJ2-3; D is ambiguous. The CDR3 covers 18 residues. Trimming removed 5 bases from V and 0 bases from J, with 21 bases in between. CDR1 is SGHTA and CDR2 is FQGNSA in the germline V gene. As DNA, the CDR3 is TGTGCCAGCAGCGTAGGCCTGCAGCGTCCGACTAGCACAGATACGCAGTATTTT. Translation gives CASSVGLQRPTSTDTQYF. Based on the CDR3 plus reference TRBV7-2 and TRBJ2-3, the full variable domain is GAGVSQSPSNKVTEKGKDVELRCDPISGHTALYWYRQSLGQGLEFLIYFQGNSAPDKSGLPSDRFSAERTGGSVSTLTIQRTQQEDSAVYLCASSVGLQRPTSTDTQYFGPGTRLTVL.

The rearrangement joins TRBV5-1 to TRBJ2-3; no clear D. Germline V gene lookup returns CDR1 SGHRS and CDR2 YFSETQ. The ends were cut back, 2 bases at V and 4 bases at J, with 14 bases in the middle. There are 15 residues in the CDR3. CDR3 bases: TGCGCCAGCAGCTTTGGTAGCATCGTAGCAGATACGCAGTATTTT. This sequence encodes CASSFGSIVADTQYF.